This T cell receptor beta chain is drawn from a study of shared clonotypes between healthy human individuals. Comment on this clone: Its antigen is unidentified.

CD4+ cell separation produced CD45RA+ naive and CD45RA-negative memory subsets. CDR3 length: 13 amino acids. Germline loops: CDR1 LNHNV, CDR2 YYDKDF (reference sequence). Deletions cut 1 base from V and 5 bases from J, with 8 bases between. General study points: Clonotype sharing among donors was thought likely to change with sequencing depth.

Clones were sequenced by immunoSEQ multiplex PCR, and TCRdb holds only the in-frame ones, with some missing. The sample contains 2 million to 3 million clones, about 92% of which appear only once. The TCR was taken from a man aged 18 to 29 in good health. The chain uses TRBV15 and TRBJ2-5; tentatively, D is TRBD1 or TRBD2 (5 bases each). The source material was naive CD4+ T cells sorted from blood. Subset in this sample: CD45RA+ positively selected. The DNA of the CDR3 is TGTGCCACCAGCAGAGGGGGGTGGGAGACCCAGTACTTC. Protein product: CATSRGGWETQYF.